The 16 T cell receptor beta chains reported below all come from one sample, sequenced in a study of cytomegalovirus exposure and HLA in healthy donors. The PCR ran on 60 Vbeta and 13 Jbeta primers. Assay: immunoSEQ multiplex PCR; the TCRdb copy retains only in-frame clones and omits some. The table records under 200,000 clones, 84% of them present only once. The sequenced material came from PBMCs. All receptors come from a man aged 18-30 years in good health and CMV-seronegative.

The rearrangement joins TRBV7-9 to TRBJ2-6; D is perhaps TRBD1 (5 bases). The CDR3 consists of 13 residues. The germline V gene has CDR1 SEHNR and CDR2 FQNEAQ (reference sequence). V lost 6 bases and J 2 bases, leaving 5 bases between the germline ends. DNA of the CDR3: TGTGCCAGCAGGGGGCCTGGGGCCAACGTCCTGACTTTC. It codes for CASRGPGANVLTF.

V gene TRBV11-2 combines with J gene TRBJ1-2; 7 bases agree with TRBD1. This CDR3 comprises 12 residues. CDR1 is SGHAT, CDR2 FQNNGV, per germline. The V gene end was trimmed by 4 bases and the J gene end by 10 bases; junction bases not matched to a gene: 6. The CDR3 DNA reads TGTGCCAGCAGCTCCGACAGGGTCCTCTACACCTTC. It translates to CASSSDRVLYTF.

The chain employs TRBV2 and TRBJ2-5, with a weak D call TRBD1 (6 bases). This CDR3 is built from 13 residues. Germline CDR1 and CDR2: SNHLY and FYNNEI. V lost 7 bases, J lost 5 bases, and 14 bases lay in between. The CDR3 region is CASTPGQLETQYF. The CDR3 DNA sequence: TGTGCCAGCACCCCCGGACAGTTGGAGACCCAGTACTTC.

This clone is a singleton in its sample. CDR3 sequence: CASSSVGTGEDEQYF. The CDR3 coding sequence is TGTGCCAGCAGCTCCGTGGGGACAGGGGAAGACGAGCAGTACTTC. The chain couples TRBV7-6 to TRBJ2-7; TRBD1 matches 10 bases. Germline values: CDR1 SGHVS, CDR2 FNYEAQ. V lost 4 bases and J lost 5; bases outside the gene matches: 8. The CDR3 is 15 amino acids.

The chain uses TRBV9 and TRBJ2-1; 9 bases fit TRBD1. CDR3 size: 15 residues. The junction had 7 bases not matched to a gene; V was cut back by 3 bases and J by 6 bases. CDR1 SGDLS and CDR2 YYNGEE come from the germline V gene. CDR3 bases: TGTGCCAGCAGCGCCAGCGGGACAGGGTTCAATGAGCAGTTCTTC. Encoded protein: CASSASGTGFNEQFF.

This clone was counted once. This sequence joins TRBV2 and TRBJ2-7; TRBD1 aligns across 11 bases. With 6 bases clipped from V and 0 bases from J, the junction kept 13 bases outside the gene matches. The V gene's germline CDR1 is SNHLY and CDR2 FYNNEI. The CDR3 loop spans 18 amino acids. The CDR3 bases are TGTGCCAGCAGCGTCCCGGGACAGGGGGAGAGGAACTCCTACGAGCAGTACTTC. Translated: CASSVPGQGERNSYEQYF.

This chain uses TRBV5-1 with TRBJ1-5; D is perhaps TRBD1 (6 bases). V shed 4 bases and J shed 4 bases, with 12 bases lying between them. The CDR3 totals 14 residues. Germline V gene lookup returns CDR1 SGHRS and CDR2 YFSETQ. The CDR3 DNA reads as TGCGCCAGCAGCCCCGGACAGCCAAATCAGCCCCAGCATTTT. This gives the protein CASSPGQPNQPQHF. The full variable domain, with the rest looked up from reference TRBV5-1 and TRBJ1-5, is KAGVTQTPRYLIKTRGQQVTLSCSPISGHRSVSWYQQTPGQGLQFLFEYFSETQRNKGNFPGRFSGRQFSNSRSEMNVSTLELGDSALYLCASSPGQPNQPQHFGDGTRLSIL.

This clone was seen a single time. The genes are TRBV2 and TRBJ1-2; a weak D match, TRBD1 (6 bases). V dropped 7 bases and J dropped 8 bases, with 17 bases sitting between them. The CDR3 sequence is 13 residues long. Germline V gene sequence: CDR1 SNHLY, CDR2 FYNNEI. The CDR3 loop reads CASTSLGGRGYTF. The CDR3 DNA follows: TGTGCCAGCACCTCCCTCGGGGGGCGAGGCTACACCTTC. Full variable domain (outside the CDR3, taken from reference TRBV2 and TRBJ1-2): EPEVTQTPSHQVTQMGQEVILRCVPISNHLYFYWYRQILGQKVEFLVSFYNNEISEKSEIFDDQFSVERPDGSNFTLKIRSTKLEDSAMYFCASTSLGGRGYTFGSGTRLTVV.

This chain connects TRBV5-5 to TRBJ2-1, with TRBD2 matching over 8 bases. CDR3 length: 15 residues. Trimming at V came to 1 base and at J to 3 bases, leaving 3 bases not matched to a gene. The germline V gene has CDR1 SGHKS and CDR2 YYEKEE (reference sequence). This CDR3 is CASSLRRGDYNEQFF. CDR3 DNA sequence: TGTGCCAGCAGCTTGAGGCGGGGGGACTACAATGAGCAGTTCTTC.

This chain links TRBV7-3 with TRBJ2-1, with 10 bases aligning to TRBD1. V dropped 3 bases and J dropped 0; count of bases not matched to a gene: 2. Germline CDR1 reads SGHTA; CDR2 reads FQGTGA. This CDR3 contains 16 residues. The CDR3 nucleotides are TGTGCCAGCAGCTTGGGACAGGGGAGCTCCTACAATGAGCAGTTCTTC. Protein sequence: CASSLGQGSSYNEQFF.

The gene calls are TRBV4-1 and TRBJ1-4; TRBD1 agrees at 7 bases. CDR1 and CDR2 (germline): MGHRA, YSYEKL. This CDR3 spans 15 amino acids. The V segment lost 0 bases and the J segment 6 bases; nucleotides outside the gene matches: 4. The CDR3 coding sequence is TGCGCCAGCAGCCAAGATACAGGGGATTATGAAAAACTGTTTTTT. Amino acid sequence: CASSQDTGDYEKLFF.

The rearrangement links TRBV5-5 to TRBJ2-1; 7 nucleotides agree with TRBD1. CDR1 is SGHKS and CDR2 is YYEKEE in the germline V gene (reference sequence). Germline trimming cut 3 bases from V and 2 bases from J; bases unmatched to any gene: 5. The CDR3 is 15 residues long. CDR3 bases: TGTGCCAGCAGCTACTGGACAGGAGCCTACAATGAGCAGTTCTTC. Its translation is CASSYWTGAYNEQFF.

The chain combines TRBV9 with TRBJ1-1; 8 positions match TRBD1. Per the germline V gene, CDR1 is SGDLS and CDR2 is YYNGEE. The CDR3 contains 14 residues. Trimming at V came to 0 bases and at J to 10 bases, leaving 8 bases not matched to a gene. CDR3 coding DNA: TGTGCCAGCAGCGTAGGAGTCGGACAGGGAACAGCTTTCTTT. This gives the protein CASSVGVGQGTAFF.

The chain links TRBV10-3 to TRBJ2-1; possible D gene TRBD2, 6 bases. Trimming cost V 0 bases and J 4 bases, with 7 bases left between them. The CDR3 is made up of 14 amino acids. Looked up from germline, CDR1 is ENHRY and CDR2 is SYGVKD. DNA of the CDR3: TGTGCCATCAGTGAGTCGGGACTTTACAATGAGCAGTTCTTC. This gives the protein CAISESGLYNEQFF.

The chain couples TRBV19 to TRBJ2-7; 9 bases match TRBD1. The trim removed 5 bases at V and 7 bases at J, leaving 6 bases unmatched. CDR1 is LNHDA and CDR2 is SQIVND in the germline V gene (reference sequence). The length of the CDR3 is 13 residues. CDR3 region: CASSAGQGGEQYF. CDR3 bases: TGTGCCAGTAGTGCGGGACAGGGCGGAGAGCAGTACTTC. The full variable domain, its missing parts supplied by reference TRBV19 and TRBJ2-7, is DGGITQSPKYLFRKEGQNVTLSCEQNLNHDAMYWYRQDPGQGLRLIYYSQIVNDFQKGDIAEGYSVSREKKESFPLTVTSAQKNPTAFYLCASSAGQGGEQYFGPGTRLTVT.

The chain employs TRBV4-1 and TRBJ2-5, with TRBD1 matching over 9 bases. V dropped 1 base and J dropped 4; count of bases not matched to a gene: 7. The CDR3 spans 16 residues. From germline, CDR1 is MGHRA and CDR2 YSYEKL. The chain's CDR3 is CASSQGPGQGIETQYF. CDR3 DNA sequence: TGCGCCAGCAGCCAAGGCCCGGGACAGGGAATAGAGACCCAGTACTTC.